This T cell receptor beta chain originates from a study of identical twins (dated by TCRdb to about 2016). General notes on the study: TCR alpha and beta repertoires from monozygotic twins, unrelated adults of various ages and cord blood were deep-sequenced to test whether fetal clonotypes persist. To rule out contamination, the twin experiments were replicated at different times with different library preparation protocols.

This clonotype was counted ten times or more. The clone's antigen remains unknown. Base quality data are lacking; no much larger clone is found one base away. The paper as a whole reports these results and caveats: Abundant cord blood beta clonotypes carried fewer insertions; young adult naive repertoires showed a weaker similar trend, while memory repertoires showed none. Compared with coincidental sharing between unrelated individuals, an excess of low generation-probability sequences was observed among out-of-frame TCR alpha sequences shared between twins. Zero-insertion analyses could be partly confounded by invariant T cells such as MAIT and iNKT, though diverse VJ usage argued against such confounding for most clonotypes. In beta out-of-frame sequences, excess twin sharing was weaker, because having fewer shared sequences lowered the signal-to-noise ratio. Out-of-frame TCR alpha sharing in monozygotic twins was systematically underestimated by recombination models, whereas sharing between unrelated individuals was in agreement with the recombination models. Conclusions relied on cross-sectional statistical analysis, since the same donors could not be followed over many years.

Only healthy Caucasian donors were included. Miltenyi CD45RO+ enrichment and human naive T-cell isolation kits were used to isolate memory (CD45RO+) and naive T cells from PBMC. The library was made by 5' RACE. The sequencer was an Illumina HiSeq 2000. Template switching added a universal primer binding site, and the final cDNA carried a unique molecular identifier that allowed TCR cDNA molecules to be counted accurately. First-strand cDNA for TCR alpha and beta chains was synthesized from specific primers in the conserved constant-segment region. To control for contamination, every cDNA library carried two barcodes: a SMART-Mk sample barcode plus Illumina barcodes. TruSeq adapter sequences, together with Illumina sample barcodes, were added in two successive PCR steps. TCR alpha and beta cDNA libraries were sequenced on the Illumina HiSeq platform with custom primers. The source study handled its data this way. MiGEC processed the raw reads to extract unique molecular identifiers, while MiXCR was used to determine the CDR3 positions. Recombination models were inferred per individual with the repgenHMM and IGoR tools using an EM algorithm. The tcR package in R was used for shared clonotype analysis, with sharing normalized by the product of cloneset sizes. To study raw recombination free of thymic and clonal selection effects, out-of-frame nonproductive sequences were analyzed. Starting from the raw public reads, TCRdb applied fastp trimming at Q25, assembled clones with MiXCR and retained in-frame beta chains. Each entry merges the rows of one CDR3 protein and shows their most common DNA and genes. These V and J calls derive from TCRdb rather than the authors' analysis. Within this sample are under 300,000 distinct CDR3 sequences, with 11% to 15% of them counted one time only. Approximately 10% of the sample comes from the top ten.

The specimen was memory (CD45RO+) T cells sorted from blood. Interpreted using the paper, the cell subset or site label stands for: CD45RO+ enriched T cells. This TCR was recovered from a young woman in good health.

The CDR3 protein is CASSLQTDPSGISGNTIYF. The DNA sequence follows: TGCGCCAGCAGCTTGCAGACTGATCCCAGTGGTATCTCTGGAAACACCATATATTTT. The rearranged chain carries TRBV5-1 and TRBJ1-3; the D gene cannot be named for sure. Trimming takes 1 base from V and 0 bases from J, and the germline ends sit 20 bases apart. Counted from cysteine to phenylalanine, this CDR3 has 19 amino acids. The kept DNA is CDR3 alone, 57 bases in frame from the first base. CDR1 SGHRS and CDR2 YFSETQ are derived from the germline V gene. The reference TRBV5-1 and TRBJ1-3 proteins fill in what lies around the CDR3, so the full variable domain reads KAGVTQTPRYLIKTRGQQVTLSCSPISGHRSVSWYQQTPGQGLQFLFEYFSETQRNKGNFPGRFSGRQFSNSRSEMNVSTLELGDSALYLCASSLQTDPSGISGNTIYFGEGSWLTVV.